This T cell receptor (beta chain) was observed in a study of T cell repertoires in cytomegalovirus infection. V lost 3 bases, J lost 5 bases, and 13 bases lay in between. CDR1 and CDR2 from the germline V gene are ENHRY and SYGVKD. The CDR3 is made up of 14 amino acids. TCRdb reprocessed the reads with MiXCR, giving one entry per CDR3 protein. Of fewer than 700,000 distinct CDR3 sequences in the sample, around 24% were seen once. This clonotype was observed a few times. The receptor was isolated from a human donor in good health (CMV status not recorded). Some clones in this sample may be carry-over from other donors' samples. This chain joins TRBV10-3 and TRBJ2-5; weak D call: TRBD2 (6 bases). Sequencing was carried out using CD8+ T cells from PBMCs. Here the CDR3 reads CAISDGGVWETQYF. In nucleotides, the CDR3 is TGTGCCATCAGTGACGGAGGGGTATGGGAGACCCAGTACTTC.